The next 5 T cell receptor beta chains were all read from a single sample in a study of blood T cell repertoires in COVID-19. Sequencing was performed with immunoSEQ multiplex PCR; in TCRdb, only in-frame clones are kept and a portion is missing. The data contain roughly 300,000 clones, 65% to 85% of them singletons. Sequencing was done on a sample of peripheral blood. The receptors here all came from a human donor with COVID-19, enrolled during active disease. The donor label of this sample is uncertain.

The rearrangement joins TRBV28 to TRBJ2-6; a possible D gene is TRBD1 (6 bases). Germline values: CDR1 MDHEN, CDR2 SYDVKM. The CDR3 has 18 amino acids. The V and J ends lost 8 bases and 0 bases respectively, with 20 bases between them. The CDR3 DNA reads TGTGCCAGCGGATTCCTCCGACAGGCGCTCTCTGGGGCCAACGTCCTGACTTTC. Translating gives CASGFLRQALSGANVLTF.

This clone occurred once. The chain carries TRBV6-5 and TRBJ2-1; 9 bases fit TRBD2. The V and J ends lost 7 bases and 4 bases, in that order; junction bases with no gene match: 5. The CDR3 extends over 14 amino acids. Looked up from germline, CDR1 is MNHEY and CDR2 is SVGAGI. The CDR3 loop reads CASTSTSGYNEQFF. In DNA, the CDR3 is TGTGCCAGCACATCGACTAGCGGATACAATGAGCAGTTCTTC.

J is TRBJ2-3 and V is TRBV9, with D unresolved. Per the germline V gene, CDR1 is SGDLS and CDR2 is YYNGEE. The V end lost 2 bases, the J end lost 0 bases, and 16 bases lay between the germline ends. CDR3 size: 17 residues. DNA for the CDR3: TGTGCCAGCAGCGTCCTAGGCAGAGACCCGAGCACAGATACGCAGTATTTT. Amino acid sequence: CASSVLGRDPSTDTQYF. The full variable domain, its missing parts supplied by reference TRBV9 and TRBJ2-3, is DSGVTQTPKHLITATGQRVTLRCSPRSGDLSVYWYQQSLDQGLQFLIQYYNGEERAKGNILERFSAQQFPDLHSELNLSSLELGDSALYFCASSVLGRDPSTDTQYFGPGTRLTVL.

The gene calls are TRBV19 and TRBJ1-2; unclear D gene. Germline CDR1 reads LNHDA; CDR2 reads SQIVND (reference sequence). This CDR3 contains 13 residues. Trimming left V 2 bases short and J 4 bases short, with 8 bases between. The CDR3 reads CASSISVSYGYTF. Written as DNA, the CDR3 is TGTGCCAGTAGTATATCCGTTTCCTATGGCTACACCTTC.

The V gene is TRBV7-3, the J gene TRBJ2-2, with 7 positions matching TRBD2. The CDR3 spans 16 residues. With 2 bases clipped from V and 7 bases from J, the junction kept 10 bases outside the gene matches. In germline, CDR1 is SGHTA, CDR2 FQGTGA. The CDR3, as DNA: TGTGCCAGCAGCTTAGGGTTCAGCGGGATAGGCGGGGAGCTGTTTTTT. Amino acid sequence: CASSLGFSGIGGELFF.